This passage covers 16 T cell receptor beta chains from one sample sequenced in a study of cytomegalovirus exposure and HLA in healthy donors. The method was immunoSEQ multiplex PCR; TCRdb's version includes in-frame clones alone and lacks a portion of them. The table includes 150,000 to 200,000 clones, approximately 81% detected once. Material for sequencing was PBMCs. The source of these receptors is a man between 18 and 29 years old in good health and CMV-seropositive.

The CDR3 DNA is TGTGCCAGTAGTATCGACGGGAGAGGCACAGATACGCAGTATTTT. Translation gives CASSIDGRGTDTQYF. The rearrangement links TRBV19 to TRBJ2-3; maybe TRBD2 (6 bases). The germline gives CDR1 LNHDA, CDR2 SQIVND (reference sequence). Trimming removed 3 bases from V and 1 base from J, with 11 bases in between. This CDR3 region has 15 residues.

This sequence joins TRBV30 and TRBJ1-6, with TRBD1 matching 9 bases. The germline CDR1 and CDR2 sequences are GTSNPN and SVGIG (reference sequence). Trimming took 0 bases from V and 7 from J; bases not matched to a gene: 4. The CDR3 spans 15 residues. The CDR3, as DNA: TGTGCCTGGAGTGTAGGACAGGGGAGGAATTCACCCCTCCACTTT. Encoded protein: CAWSVGQGRNSPLHF.

The chain employs TRBV4-2 and TRBJ2-1; D is unclear. The CDR3 has 14 amino acids. The germline V and J ends were trimmed by 0 bases and 6 bases, with 9 bases remaining between them. Looked up from germline, CDR1 is LGHNA and CDR2 is YNFKEQ. The CDR3 reads CASSQEAGFNEQFF. The CDR3 DNA reads TGTGCCAGCAGCCAAGAAGCAGGTTTCAATGAGCAGTTCTTC.

The chain uses TRBV2 and TRBJ2-1, with 7 positions matching TRBD2. Germline V gene lookup returns CDR1 SNHLY and CDR2 FYNNEI. The CDR3 is 14 amino acids. Trimming removed 9 bases from V and 7 bases from J; junction bases left unmatched: 12. The CDR3 region is CASIREAAGNEQFF. DNA for the CDR3: TGTGCCAGTATCCGGGAGGCGGCAGGGAATGAGCAGTTCTTC.

The chain has TRBV28 and TRBJ2-7, with 7 bases identical to TRBD2. Germline CDR1 reads MDHEN; CDR2 reads SYDVKM. The CDR3 has 17 residues. Unmatched junction bases numbered 10, after V lost 2 bases and J lost 0 bases. CDR3: CASSLRSPAGNSYEQYF. The DNA for the CDR3 is TGTGCCAGCAGTTTAAGGAGCCCAGCGGGGAACTCCTACGAGCAGTACTTC. The full variable domain, in which reference TRBV28 and TRBJ2-7 provide the parts outside the CDR3, is DVKVTQSSRYLVKRTGEKVFLECVQDMDHENMFWYRQDPGLGLRLIYFSYDVKMKEKGDIPEGYSVSREKKERFSLILESASTNQTSMYLCASSLRSPAGNSYEQYFGPGTRLTVT.

The chain carries TRBV29-1 and TRBJ1-4; a possible D gene is TRBD1 (6 bases). Trimming shortened V by 7 bases and J by 4 bases, and 13 bases separated the two germline ends. Germline V lookup: CDR1 SQVTM, CDR2 ANQGSEA. This CDR3 contains 13 residues. CDR3 residues: CSAAQGLNEKLFF. The CDR3 DNA is TGCAGCGCCGCACAGGGCCTTAATGAAAAACTGTTTTTT.

The chain recombines TRBV27 with TRBJ2-1; possibly TRBD2 for D (6 bases). Trimming took 6 bases from V and 4 from J, leaving 13 bases between them. This CDR3 comprises 14 residues. The germline V gene encodes CDR1 MNHEY and CDR2 SMNVEV (reference sequence). The CDR3 DNA sequence: TGTGCCAGCAGGCTCAGTAGCGGTTACAATGAGCAGTTCTTC. Its protein product is CASRLSSGYNEQFF.

The gene calls are TRBV4-1 and TRBJ2-2, with unresolved D. CDR3 size: 16 residues. Trimming shortened V by 2 bases and J by 5 bases, and 15 bases separated the two germline ends. In germline, CDR1 is MGHRA, CDR2 YSYEKL. CDR3 in amino acids: CASSQTDRDWTGELFF. CDR3 in DNA: TGCGCCAGCAGCCAAACGGATCGTGACTGGACCGGGGAGCTGTTTTTT.

The chain is built from TRBV6-6 and TRBJ1-1; a possible D gene is TRBD1 (6 bases). The germline V gene encodes CDR1 MNHNY and CDR2 SVGAGI (reference sequence). CDR3 length equals 14 residues. V lost 4 bases and J 4 bases, leaving 13 bases between the germline ends. CDR3 sequence reads: CASSLTGMGTEAFF. The CDR3 nucleotides read TGTGCCAGCAGTTTAACAGGGATGGGCACTGAAGCTTTCTTT.

The rearrangement uses TRBV4-1 and TRBJ2-1, with a tentative D call TRBD1 (5 bases). Germline V gene sequence: CDR1 MGHRA, CDR2 YSYEKL. Trimming shortened V by 8 bases and J by 9 bases, and 23 bases separated the two germline ends. There are 15 residues in the CDR3. CDR3 in DNA: TGCGCCAGCCGCTCGGGTAAGGGGATAGAGAGTGAGCAGTTCTTC. Protein product: CASRSGKGIESEQFF.

CDR3 protein: CASSGPSIGGDEQYF. CDR3 sequence (DNA): TGTGCCAGCAGCGGACCGTCAATCGGGGGTGACGAGCAGTACTTC. This sequence joins TRBV7-9 and TRBJ2-7; a weak D match, TRBD2 (6 bases). Trimming stripped 5 bases from V and 5 bases from J, with 19 bases between. This CDR3 is built from 15 residues. Germline V gene lookup returns CDR1 SEHNR and CDR2 FQNEAQ (reference sequence).

The CDR3 region is CASSLMEEQYF. Here the CDR3 DNA reads TGCGCCAGCAGCTTGATGGAGGAGCAGTACTTC. This sequence joins TRBV5-1 and TRBJ2-7; D call uncertain. The CDR3 is 11 amino acids. Germline V gene sequence: CDR1 SGHRS, CDR2 YFSETQ. Trimming removed 1 base from V and 7 bases from J, with 6 bases in between.

This chain connects TRBV6-6 to TRBJ1-6; D not certain. V gave up 4 bases and J gave up 8 bases, with 3 bases separating them. From germline, CDR1 is MNHNY and CDR2 SVGAGI (reference sequence). This CDR3 is 11 amino acids long. DNA of the CDR3: TGTGCCAGCAGTTCGGATTCACCCCTCCACTTT. Protein sequence: CASSSDSPLHF.

This sequence joins TRBV5-1 and TRBJ2-1; the D is unclear. The CDR3 is made up of 14 amino acids. V was pared by 7 bases and J by 0 bases, with 11 bases between. CDR1 and CDR2 from the germline V gene are SGHRS and YFSETQ. The CDR3 DNA sequence: TGCGCCAGCGCTTACGGGTCCTCCTACAATGAGCAGTTCTTC. It specifies CASAYGSSYNEQFF. The complete variable domain, with remaining parts taken from reference TRBV5-1 and TRBJ2-1, reads KAGVTQTPRYLIKTRGQQVTLSCSPISGHRSVSWYQQTPGQGLQFLFEYFSETQRNKGNFPGRFSGRQFSNSRSEMNVSTLELGDSALYLCASAYGSSYNEQFFGPGTRLTVL.

This chain uses TRBV2 with TRBJ1-1, with a tentative D call TRBD1 (6 bases). CDR1 is SNHLY, CDR2 FYNNEI, per germline. V was trimmed by 4 bases and J by 6 bases, leaving 6 bases between them. The CDR3 is 11 residues long. Here the CDR3 reads CASSGGPEAFF. CDR3 coding DNA: TGTGCCAGCAGTGGGGGGCCTGAAGCTTTCTTT.

The J gene is TRBJ1-2, the V gene TRBV28, with D tentatively TRBD1 (6 bases). The CDR3 loop spans 16 amino acids. V was shortened by 4 bases and J by 4 bases, with 19 bases between the two germline ends. Germline-derived CDR1 and CDR2 are MDHEN and SYDVKM. The CDR3 DNA sequence: TGTGCCAGCAGTTCCCCCGGACAGCGGATTACCTATGGCTACACCTTC. Protein sequence: CASSSPGQRITYGYTF.